These 31 T cell receptor beta chains came from one sample sequenced in a study of T-cell memory formation after mild COVID-19. TCRdb recomputed calls from the 5' RACE reads with MiXCR, one row per CDR3 protein. The sample shows under 450,000 distinct CDR3 sequences, roughly an eighth of them seen only once. The sequencing input was PBMCs or a T cell subset sorted from them (not recorded which). The source is a man younger than 35 who had mild COVID-19 (a few samples of this study predate the infection). Cell type and time point are not known.

This clonotype was counted only a few times. V is TRBV7-9 and J is TRBJ2-1, with 12 bases aligning to TRBD2. Trimming at V came to 1 base and at J to 7 bases, leaving 8 bases not matched to a gene. The CDR3 runs 17 residues. Germline CDR1 is SEHNR and CDR2 is FQNEAQ (reference sequence). The CDR3 reads CASSLGSLAGGLNEQFF. CDR3 in DNA: TGTGCCAGCAGCTTAGGCTCCCTAGCGGGGGGGCTTAATGAGCAGTTCTTC. Full variable domain (remainder filled in from reference TRBV7-9 and TRBJ2-1): DTGVSQNPRHKITKRGQNVTFRCDPISEHNRLYWYRQTLGQGPEFLTYFQNEAQLEKSRLLSDRFSAERPKGSFSTLEIQRTEQGDSAMYLCASSLGSLAGGLNEQFFGPGTRLTVL.

This chain connects TRBV13 to TRBJ2-1, with 9 bases identical to TRBD2. V lost 3 bases, J lost 6 bases, and 3 bases stayed unmatched. From germline, CDR1 is PRHDT and CDR2 FYEKMQ (reference sequence). The CDR3 contains 14 residues. The CDR3 bases are TGTGCCAGCAGCTTTATAGCGGGGGTCAATGAGCAGTTCTTC. It encodes CASSFIAGVNEQFF.

The chain is built from TRBV27 and TRBJ2-6; D is perhaps TRBD1 (5 bases). V lost 8 bases to trimming and J lost 0 bases, with 20 bases between them. CDR3 length: 18 residues. The germline V gene has CDR1 MNHEY and CDR2 SMNVEV (reference sequence). Here the CDR3 DNA reads TGTGCCAGCCGACATTATGGACAAGCCATCTCTGGGGCCAACGTCCTGACTTTC. Translated, it gives CASRHYGQAISGANVLTF.

This clonotype was detected only a few times. This chain connects TRBV7-2 to TRBJ1-6; D is uncertain. CDR1 and CDR2 from the germline V gene are SGHTA and FQGNSA. Trimming took 3 bases from V and 10 from J, leaving 7 bases between them. This CDR3 region has 12 residues. CDR3 sequence (DNA): TGTGCCAGCAGCTTTAGCCAATCACCCCTCCACTTT. It codes for CASSFSQSPLHF.

The chain recombines TRBV5-5 with TRBJ2-5; perhaps TRBD2 as D (5 bases). Between the trimmed V and J ends, which lost 4 bases and 5 bases, there was a span of 12 bases. Germline CDR1 is SGHKS and CDR2 is YYEKEE (reference sequence). The CDR3 runs to 13 residues. CDR3 protein: CASSGHGGETQYF. The CDR3 nucleotides are TGTGCCAGCAGCGGCCACGGAGGCGAGACCCAGTACTTC.

This clonotype occurred a few times. The chain combines TRBV12-3 or TRBV12-4 with TRBJ2-4, with 7 bases identical to TRBD1. The CDR3 spans 15 residues. J lost 0 bases, V lost 5 bases, and 4 bases had no gene match. The CDR3 sequence is CASSLGQIAKNIQYF. The CDR3 DNA reads as TGTGCCAGCAGTCTGGGACAGATAGCCAAAAACATTCAGTACTTC.

This clonotype was seen ten or more times. The rearrangement uses TRBV4-3 and TRBJ2-3, with a tentative D call TRBD2 (7 bases). Germline assignment: CDR1 LGHNA and CDR2 YSLEER. The CDR3 has 17 amino acids. V was shortened by 1 base and J by 2 bases, with 16 bases between the two germline ends. CDR3 region: CASSQGSAGAYTDTQYF. In nucleotides, the CDR3 is TGCGCCAGCAGCCAAGGTTCTGCGGGGGCTTACACAGATACGCAGTATTTT.

This chain links TRBV4-3 with TRBJ1-3, with D perhaps matching TRBD1 (5 bases). This CDR3 is built from 15 residues. With 1 base removed from V and 2 bases from J, the gap between germline ends came to 9 bases. The germline V gene encodes CDR1 LGHNA and CDR2 YSLEER. CDR3: CASSQGGGAGNTIYF. The CDR3 bases are TGCGCCAGCAGCCAAGGGGGAGGGGCTGGAAACACCATATATTTT.

This clonotype was detected a few times. The CDR3 is CASSSEIASNNSPLHF. In DNA form, the CDR3 reads TGTGCCAGCAGCTCGGAAATCGCGAGCAATAATTCACCCCTCCACTTT. The chain has TRBV5-5 and TRBJ1-6; D remains unclear. In germline, CDR1 is SGHKS, CDR2 YYEKEE (reference sequence). Trimming removed 3 bases at V and 5 bases at J, with 15 bases between. CDR3 length equals 16 residues.

In its sample, this clonotype was seen a few times. The rearrangement uses TRBV18 and TRBJ1-2; D remains ambiguous. Trimming cost V 0 bases and J 4 bases, with 18 bases left between them. The CDR3 loop spans 17 amino acids. The germline CDR1 and CDR2 sequences are KGHSH and LQKENI. The DNA for the CDR3 is TGTGCCAGCTCACCACCTTATTCGAGAGTGTCTACCTATGGCTACACCTTC. This gives the protein CASSPPYSRVSTYGYTF.

A few counts support this clonotype. The chain has TRBV7-2 and TRBJ2-7, with unresolved D. This CDR3 is built from 14 residues. The V gene's germline CDR1 is SGHTA and CDR2 FQGNSA. Trimming left V 1 base short and J 1 base short, with 8 bases between. In DNA, the CDR3 is TGTGCCAGCAGCTTAGTTTGGGTATCCTACGAGCAGTACGTC. Protein: CASSLVWVSYEQYV.

The table lists this clonotype with many counts. This chain joins TRBV7-8 and TRBJ1-2, with TRBD1 matching 7 bases. Germline CDR1 reads SGHVS; CDR2 reads FQNEAQ. This CDR3 spans 14 amino acids. J lost 2 bases, V lost 3 bases, and 3 bases had no gene match. For the CDR3, the DNA is TGTGCCAGCAGCTTTGCGGACAGGAACTATGGCTACACCTTC. Its translation: CASSFADRNYGYTF.

This clonotype was picked up many times. The V gene is TRBV3-1, the J gene TRBJ2-4; a weak D match, TRBD1 (5 bases). This CDR3 has 15 amino acids. V dropped 4 bases and J dropped 0 bases, with 10 bases sitting between them. Germline loops: CDR1 LGHDT, CDR2 YNNKEL (reference sequence). The CDR3 spells CASSPDNLAKNIQYF. The CDR3 region has the DNA TGTGCCAGCAGCCCGGACAACTTAGCCAAAAACATTCAGTACTTC.

The CDR3 reads CASSPKGGGYTEAFF. The CDR3 DNA sequence: TGTGCCAGCAGCCCCAAGGGGGGGGGGTACACTGAAGCTTTCTTT. The rearrangement uses TRBV7-2 and TRBJ1-1; D is possibly TRBD1 (6 bases). Trimming left V 5 bases short and J 3 bases short, with 16 bases between. The V gene's germline CDR1 is SGHTA and CDR2 FQGNSA. This CDR3 has 15 amino acids.

This clonotype came up a few times. V usage is TRBV20-1 and J usage is TRBJ2-7; 7 nucleotides match TRBD1. The junction had 5 bases not matched to a gene; V was cut back by 3 bases and J by 3 bases. This CDR3 region has 13 residues. Germline lookup yields CDR1 DFQATT and CDR2 SNEGSKA (reference sequence). DNA for the CDR3: TGCAGTGCTAGGGGACAGCTTGGCTACGAGCAGTACTTC. It translates to CSARGQLGYEQYF.

This clonotype has just a few counts. The chain is built from TRBV12-3 or TRBV12-4 and TRBJ2-7; D ambiguous. The CDR3 runs 13 residues. V was cut by 6 bases and J by 5 bases, with 14 bases left in between. CDR3 sequence reads: CASSPHGYNEQYV. As DNA, the CDR3 is TGTGCCAGCAGCCCCCACGGTTATAACGAGCAGTACGTC.

This rearrangement joins TRBV7-6 to TRBJ2-1; D unresolved. V dropped 5 bases and J dropped 0 bases, with 11 bases sitting between them. Germline V gene sequence: CDR1 SGHVS, CDR2 FNYEAQ. This CDR3 comprises 15 residues. CDR3 loop: CASSAGPVSYNEQFF. The CDR3, as DNA: TGTGCCAGCAGCGCCGGACCCGTCTCCTACAATGAGCAGTTCTTC. Combining the CDR3 with reference TRBV7-6 and TRBJ2-1 gives the whole variable domain GAGVSQSPRYKVTKRGQDVALRCDPISGHVSLYWYRQALGQGPEFLTYFNYEAQQDKSGLPNDRFSAERPEGSISTLTIQRTEQRDSAMYRCASSAGPVSYNEQFFGPGTRLTVL.

Note on this clonotype: One end of the junction does not line up with germline, which may come from a read error. The chain carries TRBV6-1 and TRBJ1-5; D remains ambiguous. This CDR3 has 13 amino acids. Germline V gene sequence: CDR1 MNHNS, CDR2 SASEGT. The CDR3 here is CASTGQENQHQHF. The CDR3 region has the DNA TGTGCCAGCACTGGCCAAGAAAATCAGCACCAGCATTTT.

In this sample, this clonotype turned up a few times. The chain employs TRBV20-1 and TRBJ1-1; 8 bases map to TRBD1. The CDR3 sequence is 15 residues long. Germline lookup yields CDR1 DFQATT and CDR2 SNEGSKA (reference sequence). With 5 bases clipped from V and 4 bases from J, the junction kept 12 bases outside the gene matches. This chain's CDR3 is CSAPGGGQGPTEAFF. The CDR3 DNA sequence: TGCAGTGCTCCAGGAGGAGGACAGGGACCCACTGAAGCTTTCTTT.

CDR3 sequence reads: CASSLPAGSSYNEQFF. Written as DNA, the CDR3 is TGTGCCAGCAGCTTACCTGCGGGGTCCTCCTACAATGAGCAGTTCTTC. V and J are TRBV7-9 and TRBJ2-1; D might be TRBD2 (6 bases). The CDR3 totals 16 residues. Germline V CDR1 and CDR2: SEHNR, FQNEAQ (reference sequence). Trimming removed 2 bases at V and 0 bases at J, with 11 bases between.

V is TRBV6-1 and J is TRBJ1-2; TRBD1 agrees at 7 bases. Germline lookup yields CDR1 MNHNS and CDR2 SASEGT. J gave up 5 bases and V 3 bases, and 9 bases lay outside the gene matches. This CDR3 is 15 amino acids long. The CDR3 region is CASSDLTGIGYGYTF. CDR3 nucleotide sequence: TGTGCCAGCAGTGACCTGACAGGGATCGGGTATGGCTACACCTTC.

The chain joins TRBV20-1 to TRBJ2-1, with D tentatively TRBD1 (6 bases). Germline values: CDR1 DFQATT, CDR2 SNEGSKA (reference sequence). V lost 2 bases and J 0 bases, leaving 14 bases between the germline ends. The CDR3 is 16 amino acids. The CDR3, as DNA: TGCAGTGCTAGATCCCCGACAGGAAGCTCCTACAATGAGCAGTTCTTC. It encodes CSARSPTGSSYNEQFF.

This clonotype turned up a few times. This chain uses TRBV27 with TRBJ1-5; no firm D call. Trimming cost V 2 bases and J 5 bases, with 22 bases left between them. Germline V gene data show CDR1 as MNHEY and CDR2 as SMNVEV (reference sequence). CDR3 length equals 18 residues. In DNA form, the CDR3 reads TGTGCCAGCAGTTTAACTCGGGGAAGAGCTTATCTGGATCAGCCCCAGCATTTT. This codes for CASSLTRGRAYLDQPQHF.

This clonotype was seen repeatedly, ten times or more. Likely a read error: the CDR3 ends without its conserved phenylalanine or tryptophan. The DNA is omitted, as the CDR3 cannot be located on it reliably, and the CDR3 follows TCRdb's listing. This chain links TRBV20-1 with TRBJ2-1; the table's D call, TRBD2, was not checked against the DNA. Germline loops: CDR1 DFQATT, CDR2 SNEGSKA (reference sequence). The CDR3 length equals 13 residues, ends included. The CDR3 loop reads CSASLPHLAGGLL.

CDR3 nucleotide sequence: TGTGCCAGCAGCCTACCCTCAGATTCTGGAAACACCATATATTTT. Translated: CASSLPSDSGNTIYF. The chain employs TRBV7-9 and TRBJ1-3; D not certain. Germline lookup yields CDR1 SEHNR and CDR2 FQNEAQ (reference sequence). V was shortened by 5 bases and J by 1 base, with 12 bases between the two germline ends. This CDR3 comprises 15 residues.

CDR3 region: CASSQNPGETQYF. The CDR3 DNA reads as TGTGCCAGCAGCCAGAACCCCGGGGAGACCCAGTACTTC. The V and J genes are TRBV3-1 and TRBJ2-5; D is unresolved. CDR3 length: 13 residues. Trimming removed 3 bases at V and 5 bases at J, with 10 bases between. Germline CDR1 is LGHDT and CDR2 is YNNKEL (reference sequence).

This chain uses TRBV28 with TRBJ1-6; D might be TRBD1 (6 bases). Trimming pared 7 bases from V and 7 bases from J, leaving 17 bases between. This CDR3 spans 15 amino acids. Germline V gives CDR1 MDHEN, CDR2 SYDVKM. CDR3 nucleotides: TGTGCCAGCACCCTGGGGGGGACAACGAATTCACCCCTCCACTTT. This sequence encodes CASTLGGTTNSPLHF. Based on the CDR3 plus reference TRBV28 and TRBJ1-6, the full variable domain is DVKVTQSSRYLVKRTGEKVFLECVQDMDHENMFWYRQDPGLGLRLIYFSYDVKMKEKGDIPEGYSVSREKKERFSLILESASTNQTSMYLCASTLGGTTNSPLHFGNGTRLTVT.

This clonotype was picked up a small number of times. The J gene is TRBJ2-1, the V gene TRBV4-1; maybe TRBD1 (6 bases). The CDR3 runs to 15 residues. Germline-derived CDR1 and CDR2 are MGHRA and YSYEKL. Deletions cut 6 bases from V and 9 bases from J, with 21 bases between. DNA of the CDR3: TGCGCCAGCAGTCCTCTCACAGGGTACAGTGGTGAGCAGTTCTTC. Its translation: CASSPLTGYSGEQFF.

This clonotype appeared a few times. This chain links TRBV28 with TRBJ2-7; the D gene could be TRBD1 or TRBD2 (5 bases each). The CDR3 runs 13 residues. The V end was cut by 6 bases, the J end by 7 bases, with 16 bases between. From germline, CDR1 is MDHEN and CDR2 SYDVKM. The CDR3 sequence: CASRSRDRREQYV. CDR3 nucleotides: TGTGCCAGCAGGAGCAGGGACCGGCGGGAGCAGTACGTC.

This clonotype has just a few counts. The V call is TRBV7-2, the J call TRBJ2-1, with D tentatively TRBD1 (5 bases). The germline V gene has CDR1 SGHTA and CDR2 FQGNSA. The ends were cut back, 2 bases at V and 3 bases at J, with 11 bases in the middle. The CDR3 consists of 15 residues. The CDR3: CASSLKGVVYNEQFF. The CDR3 region has the DNA TGTGCCAGCAGCTTAAAAGGGGTCGTCTACAATGAGCAGTTCTTC.

The chain has TRBV5-1 and TRBJ2-4, with no clear D. Per germline, CDR1 SGHRS and CDR2 YFSETQ. This CDR3 has 14 residues. V lost 1 base and J 1 base, leaving 6 bases between the germline ends. The chain's CDR3 is CASSLSLAKNIQYF. The CDR3 DNA reads as TGCGCCAGCAGCTTGAGTTTGGCCAAAAACATTCAGTACTTC.